This is a list of T cell receptor beta chains from one sample in a study of T cells in Graves' hyperthyroidism and ophthalmopathy. TCRdb itself ran the multiplex PCR reads through MiXCR, one entry per CDR3 protein. The data contain 200,000 to 300,000 distinct CDR3 sequences, 16% of them singletons. The sequencing sample was made of blood. These TCRs come from a woman aged 18-29 years with Graves' ophthalmopathy. CDR3s include the opening cysteine and the closing phenylalanine or tryptophan.

j_call	v_call	cdr3_aa
TRBJ1-2	TRBV20-1	CSASFLGNYGYTF
TRBJ1-1	TRBV7-9	CASSPKTGEAFF
TRBJ1-5	TRBV2	CASSEAGAKPQHF
TRBJ1-1	TRBV20-1	CSASRYRGGTEAFF
TRBJ2-7	TRBV12-3/TRBV12-4	CASSLSLVTDRGDEQYF
TRBJ2-7	TRBV2	CASSAGTSGSFSYEQYF
TRBJ1-1	TRBV6-1	CASIKDRGSTEAFF
TRBJ2-3	TRBV20-1	CSATQGGGTDTQYF
TRBJ2-1	TRBV7-9	CASSSGGLGGNEQFF
TRBJ2-1	TRBV12-3/TRBV12-4	CASSRGTSGRYEQFF
TRBJ1-1	TRBV5-1	CASSLDSSGTEAFF
TRBJ2-3	TRBV7-9	CASSSGTGLTDTQYF
TRBJ2-1	TRBV4-2	CASSQAPGLSYNEQFF
TRBJ2-1	TRBV9	CASSVGLAENNEQFF
TRBJ2-1	TRBV7-9	CASSLRDFHNEQFF
TRBJ2-7	TRBV2	CASSAGAMHEQYF
TRBJ1-4	TRBV7-9	CASSRGPVYEKLFF
TRBJ2-7	TRBV12-3/TRBV12-4	CASSLGGQGTPYEQYF
TRBJ1-5	TRBV5-8	CASRENRGRSVYSNQPQHF
TRBJ2-7	TRBV19	CASSPSTDGQYYEQYF
TRBJ1-5	TRBV28	CASSLSGTDNQPQHF
TRBJ2-3	TRBV9	CASSVVGGGKDTQYF
TRBJ1-1	TRBV6-2/TRBV6-3	CASSDSIGNEAFF
TRBJ2-3	TRBV19	CASSTGTSEFTDTQYF
TRBJ2-7	TRBV11-2	CASSRTTGYEQYF
TRBJ1-2	TRBV6-1	CASSPAGTGSFYGYTF
TRBJ2-2	TRBV28	CASEPGGIGTGELFF
TRBJ2-1	TRBV12-3/TRBV12-4	CASSRTGSYEQFF
TRBJ2-5	TRBV5-5	CASGSARETQYF
TRBJ1-1	TRBV30	CASRGPSTEAFF
TRBJ1-1	TRBV7-2	CASSLVSVNTEAFF
TRBJ2-7	TRBV5-5	CASSLAKGGEQYF
TRBJ1-5	TRBV12-5	CASEVGYRNQPQHF
TRBJ1-4	TRBV25-1	CASSVTGGGYEKLFF
TRBJ2-3	TRBV28	CASSLQGTGKQYFGPAAGDTQYF
TRBJ2-3	TRBV5-1	CASSLELAGETDTQYF
TRBJ1-1	TRBV7-6	CASSLESPGTEAFF
TRBJ1-2	TRBV2	CASSTGTGGDGYTF
TRBJ2-5	TRBV12-5	CASGLNRDGFQETQYF
TRBJ2-1	TRBV5-6	CASSLGQGGISSYNEQFF